This T cell receptor beta chain emerged from a study of blood T cell repertoires in COVID-19 (TCRdb year 2020). About the investigation overall: Samples from collaborators originated in the United States, Italy and Spain and spanned both the acute and convalescent phases of COVID-19. The prospective study material was composed of cDNA or gDNA derived from T cells, B-cell-depleted T cells, or PBMCs. Deeply sampled blood TCRbeta repertoires from subjects exposed to, actively infected with, or recovered from COVID-19 were included in the dataset. The repertoires were released in a freely available public database intended as a resource for research on the immune response to SARS-CoV-2. Samples were obtained from the ongoing ImmuneRACE study (first 160 participants) and from about 1,300 subjects provided by 6 global collaborators. A de-identified subject ID, COVID-19 status, age in years and sex were almost always included in the sample metadata. HLA class I and class II types, where available, came from metadata supplied by the sample provider rather than from assay-based typing.

Collaborating institutions collected whole blood in K2EDTA tubes following their own protocols. For TCRbeta analysis, collaborator samples were shipped as frozen whole blood, as isolated PBMCs, or as DNA extracted from either sample type. About this clone itself: There is no known antigen for this receptor. Nothing much larger sits one base from this clone, and base qualities are not available.

The immunoSEQ Assay, a bias-controlled multiplex PCR, was used to amplify TCRbeta CDR3 regions from genomic DNA. As for how the authors treated the data: Nucleated cell counts per sample were estimated from amplification of reference gene primers within the assay. To quantify the absolute abundance of each unique TCRbeta CDR3 rearrangement, sequence reads were collapsed and filtered. Productive Simpson clonality was computed per sample as the square root of Simpson's diversity index over productive rearrangements. TCRdb re-hosts the immuneACCESS table, in-frame sequences only. Its copies lack some clones; in the studies checked, an unresolved V gene accounts for under half of them, and the cause for the rest is not known. The V and J calls and clone size come from that table; D and trimming were worked out from the DNA. For this sample there are some 130,000 clones; around 89% appear just once. Together, the top ten hold less than 3% of the sample.

The germline V gene (reference sequence) gives CDR1 as SGHNT and CDR2 as YYREEE. Counted from cysteine to phenylalanine, this CDR3 has 15 amino acids. Just the 45-base CDR3 DNA is kept, in frame starting at base 1. V loses 4 bases, J loses 5 bases, and the germline ends lie 18 bases apart. Results and caveats for the whole study, not just this receptor: Clinical and demographic metadata were provided uncurated, with the amount varying by source and participant.

The chain was built from TRBV5-4 and TRBJ1-2; the D segment could be TRBD1, given 6 matching bases. This TCR derives from a man in his sixties with active or convalescent COVID-19. Sequences were obtained from peripheral blood. CDR3 protein: CASSPPGTLTYGYTF. The sequenced DNA is TGTGCCAGCAGCCCCCCCGGGACACTAACATATGGCTACACCTTC.